This record looks at one TCR beta chain sequence and its context. CDR3 size: 16 residues. Between the trimmed V and J ends, which lost 10 bases and 0 bases, there was a span of 19 bases. Germline loops: CDR1 MDHEN, CDR2 SYDVKM. This sample was taken from a study of blood T cell repertoires in COVID-19. In the study overall: From T cells, B-cell-depleted T cells, or PBMCs came the material, which was cDNA or gDNA.

Sequencing used immunoSEQ multiplex PCR; TCRdb keeps in-frame clones, though not all of them. The sample has hundreds of thousands of clones; about 82% are singletons. Sequenced material: peripheral blood. The receptor comes from a woman aged 80 or older with COVID-19, enrolled during active disease. The chain carries TRBV28 and TRBJ1-5; possibly TRBD1 for D (6 bases). The CDR3 DNA follows: TGTGCCACTCAACCGGAGAACAGGGTTAGCAATCAGCCCCAGCATTTT. It is translated as CATQPENRVSNQPQHF.